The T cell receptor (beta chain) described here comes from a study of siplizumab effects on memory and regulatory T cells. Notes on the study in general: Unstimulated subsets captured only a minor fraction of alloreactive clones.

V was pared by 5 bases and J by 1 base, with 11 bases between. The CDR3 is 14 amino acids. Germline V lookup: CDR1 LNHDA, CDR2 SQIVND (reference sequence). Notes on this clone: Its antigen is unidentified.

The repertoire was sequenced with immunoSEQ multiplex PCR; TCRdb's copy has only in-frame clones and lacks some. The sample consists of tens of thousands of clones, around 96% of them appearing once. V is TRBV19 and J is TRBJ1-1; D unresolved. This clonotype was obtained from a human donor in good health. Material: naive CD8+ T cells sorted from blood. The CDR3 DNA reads TGTGCCAGTAGTTATAACTCAAAGAACACTGAAGCTTTCTTT. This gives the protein CASSYNSKNTEAFF.